The rows below give T cell receptor beta chains drawn from one sample of a study of PD-1 blockade in classical Hodgkin lymphoma. Sequencing used immunoSEQ multiplex PCR; TCRdb keeps in-frame clones, though not all of them. Of more than 20,000 clones listed, about 80% were seen once; the top ten hold about 6.3%. The sample consisted of peripheral blood mononuclear cells (PBMCs), taken before the fourth cycle of nivolumab. Receptors were obtained from a human donor with classical Hodgkin lymphoma. CDR3s include the opening cysteine and the closing phenylalanine or tryptophan. D genes are given only for firm matches. The size entry is marked missing in some rows and otherwise reads once, few, many or a size class.

D gene: TRBD2
V gene: TRBV27
clone size: few
J gene: TRBJ2-3
CDR3 DNA: TGTGCCAGCAGCCTTGGACTAGCGGGGGGGAGGGGCACAGATACGCAGTATTTT
CDR3 protein: CASSLGLAGGRGTDTQYF

D gene: NA
V gene: TRBV2
clone size: NA
J gene: TRBJ2-7
CDR3 DNA: TGTGCCAGCAGTGACCCCCAGCAGACTTCCTACGAGCAGTACTTC
CDR3 protein: CASSDPQQTSYEQYF

D gene: NA
V gene: TRBV2
clone size: NA
J gene: TRBJ1-1
CDR3 DNA: TGTGCCAGCAGTGAAGAGGAGGGGGACACTGAAGCTTTCTTT
CDR3 protein: CASSEEEGDTEAFF

D gene: TRBD1
V gene: TRBV5-4
clone size: NA
J gene: TRBJ1-1
CDR3 DNA: TGTGCCAGCAGCCAACAGGGGACTGAAGCTTTCTTT
CDR3 protein: CASSQQGTEAFF

D gene: NA
V gene: TRBV2
clone size: NA
J gene: TRBJ1-1
CDR3 DNA: TGTGCCAGCAGTGAGGACATGAACACTGAAGCTTTCTTT
CDR3 protein: CASSEDMNTEAFF

D gene: TRBD1
V gene: TRBV11-3
clone size: NA
J gene: TRBJ2-1
CDR3 DNA: TGTGCCAGCAGCTTAGGAACAGGGGGCGATGAGCAGTTCTTC
CDR3 protein: CASSLGTGGDEQFF

D gene: NA
V gene: TRBV9
clone size: NA
J gene: TRBJ1-3
CDR3 DNA: TGTGCCAGCAGCGTAGGACAGTTTGGTCCTTCTTGGGGAAACACCATATATTTT
CDR3 protein: CASSVGQFGPSWGNTIYF

D gene: NA
V gene: TRBV9
clone size: NA
J gene: TRBJ1-4
CDR3 DNA: TGTGCCAGCAGCGGGGGGCTGGATGGTGAAAAACTGTTTTTT
CDR3 protein: CASSGGLDGEKLFF

D gene: TRBD1
V gene: TRBV2
clone size: NA
J gene: TRBJ1-5
CDR3 DNA: TGTGCCAGCAGTGGGACAGGCCCCCAACGGCCCCAGCATTTT
CDR3 protein: CASSGTGPQRPQHF

D gene: TRBD2
V gene: TRBV2
clone size: NA
J gene: TRBJ2-3
CDR3 DNA: TGTGCCAGCAGTGGGACTAGCGGGGGGGCATGGACCACAGATACGCAGTATTTT
CDR3 protein: CASSGTSGGAWTTDTQYF

D gene: TRBD2
V gene: TRBV2
clone size: NA
J gene: TRBJ2-5
CDR3 DNA: TGTGCCAGCAGTGAGGGACTAGACCAAGAGACCCAGTACTTC
CDR3 protein: CASSEGLDQETQYF

D gene: NA
V gene: TRBV9
clone size: NA
J gene: TRBJ1-5
CDR3 DNA: TGTGCCAGCAGCGTAGCCGGGGCAGGCAATCAGCCCCAGCATTTT
CDR3 protein: CASSVAGAGNQPQHF

D gene: TRBD2
V gene: TRBV11-2
clone size: NA
J gene: TRBJ2-5
CDR3 DNA: TGTGCCAGCAGCTTAGGAGCGGGGAGTGGAGAGACCCAGTACTTC
CDR3 protein: CASSLGAGSGETQYF

D gene: TRBD1
V gene: TRBV5-6
clone size: NA
J gene: TRBJ2-7
CDR3 DNA: TGTGCCAGCAGCTTCGGACAGGAGGTCTACGAGCAGTACTTC
CDR3 protein: CASSFGQEVYEQYF

D gene: TRBD2
V gene: TRBV4-3
clone size: NA
J gene: TRBJ2-3
CDR3 DNA: TGCGCCAGCAGCCTTCAAGCGGGAGGAAGGGATACGCAGTATTTT
CDR3 protein: CASSLQAGGRDTQYF

D gene: TRBD1
V gene: TRBV9
clone size: NA
J gene: TRBJ2-7
CDR3 DNA: TGTGCCAGCAGCGTAGAGTTCAGGGGGGAGCAGTACTTC
CDR3 protein: CASSVEFRGEQYF

D gene: TRBD1
V gene: TRBV2
clone size: NA
J gene: TRBJ1-6
CDR3 DNA: TGTGCCAGCATTCCTGGACAGGGGAATTCACCCCTCCACTTT
CDR3 protein: CASIPGQGNSPLHF